This T cell receptor (beta chain) comes out of a study of circulating tumor DNA in untreated peripheral T-cell lymphoma. Tumor tissue was collected at baseline, before treatment began. With 6 bases removed from V and 4 bases from J, the gap between germline ends came to 13 bases. This CDR3 has 13 residues. CDR1 and CDR2 from the germline V gene are SGDLS and YYNGEE. Sequencing used immunoSEQ multiplex PCR; TCRdb keeps in-frame clones, though not all of them. This sample carries some 2,200 clones, 71% of them seen once, and the ten largest clones take 55% to 60%. This TCR came from a human donor with peripheral T-cell lymphoma. V and J are TRBV9 and TRBJ1-1; possibly TRBD1 for D (6 bases). The sample taken for sequencing was tumor tissue. CDR3 nucleotide sequence: TGTGCCAGCATAACAGGGTGGGGCACTGAAGCTTTCTTT. Translating it yields CASITGWGTEAFF.